This T cell receptor beta chain was captured by sequencing in a study of OX40 agonist ivuxolimab in advanced cancers. Study-wide context: Patient treatment consisted of intravenous ivuxolimab administration every 2 weeks at 0.01 to 10 mg/kg. The diagnoses of dose-escalation patients were hepatocellular carcinoma, melanoma, renal cell or head and neck cancer. Study observations and caveats: Dosing at 0.1 to 3.0 mg/kg was accompanied by clonal expansion of CD4+ and CD8+ blood T cells by week 6.

Regarding this clone: Its target is not known.

The CDR3 spans 16 residues. V lost 3 bases and J lost 4, with 13 bases in between. Germline assignment: CDR1 LNHNV and CDR2 YYDKDF (reference sequence). Assay: immunoSEQ multiplex PCR; the TCRdb copy retains only in-frame clones and omits some. The sample has about 28,000 clones; about 82% are singletons. The chain carries TRBV15 and TRBJ2-6; D is uncertain. The source was CD4+ or CD8+ T cells sorted from blood, collected in a trial of the OX40 agonist ivuxolimab. The origin of this receptor is an adult with an advanced solid tumor such as melanoma, head and neck, liver or kidney cancer. Written as DNA, the CDR3 is TGTGCCACCAGCAGCCCCGGCTACCCGGGGGCCAACGTCCTGACTTTC. Its protein product is CATSSPGYPGANVLTF.